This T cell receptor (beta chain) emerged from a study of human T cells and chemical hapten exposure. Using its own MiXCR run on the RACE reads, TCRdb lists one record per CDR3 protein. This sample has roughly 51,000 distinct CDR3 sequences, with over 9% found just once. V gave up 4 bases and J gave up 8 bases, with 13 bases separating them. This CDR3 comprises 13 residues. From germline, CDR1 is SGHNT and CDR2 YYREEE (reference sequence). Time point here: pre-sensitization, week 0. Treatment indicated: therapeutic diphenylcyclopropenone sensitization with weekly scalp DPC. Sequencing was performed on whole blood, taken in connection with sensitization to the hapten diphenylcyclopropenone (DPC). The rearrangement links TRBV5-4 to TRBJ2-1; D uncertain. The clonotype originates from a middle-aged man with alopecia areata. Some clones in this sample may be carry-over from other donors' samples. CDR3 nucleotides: TGTGCCAGCAGCCCTACGCTTGGGCATGAGCAGTTCTTC. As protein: CASSPTLGHEQFF.